This T cell receptor beta chain derives from a study of spatial heterogeneity in lung cancer. In the study overall: For the average unique TCR and UMI combination, more than ten occurrences appeared in raw reads.

Whole-study findings and limits: One measure, the expanded intratumoral alpha and beta TCR count, tracked tumor mutation counts.

From the 5' RACE reads, TCRdb called clonotypes with MiXCR, one entry per CDR3 protein. The data show more than 20,000 distinct CDR3 sequences, approximately 2.8% seen once. The CDR3 runs 13 residues. CDR1 and CDR2 from the germline V gene are KGHSH and LQKENI. V lost 2 bases to trimming and J lost 7 bases, with 9 bases between them. The time point denotes: sample taken at primary tumor resection. This clonotype is medium-sized by share. Its antigen is still unknown. The rearrangement uses TRBV18 and TRBJ1-5; D is uncertain. This sequence originates from a male donor with early-stage non-small cell lung cancer. The sequencing here drew on lung tumor tissue, taken at surgery. The CDR3 is CASSPGVRQPQHF. The CDR3 nucleotides are TGTGCCAGCTCACCAGGGGTAAGGCAGCCCCAGCATTTT. The full variable domain, completed using reference TRBV18 and TRBJ1-5, is NAGVMQNPRHLVRRRGQEARLRCSPMKGHSHVYWYRQLPEEGLKFMVYLQKENIIDESGMPKERFSAEFPKEGPSILRIQQVVRGDSAAYFCASSPGVRQPQHFGDGTRLSIL.